Each of the 32 T cell receptor beta chains below was sequenced from the same sample in a study of breast tumors, draining lymph nodes, adjacent tissues. Each CDR3 protein is one row after TCRdb ran MiXCR on the multiplex PCR reads. The table records about 31,000 distinct CDR3 sequences, approximately 57% of them present only once. The sample was breast tumor tissue. These TCRs come from a female donor with breast cancer. Some clones in this sample may be carry-over from other donors' samples.

This chain connects TRBV3-1 to TRBJ2-2; a weak D match, TRBD2 (6 bases). V was pared by 2 bases and J by 7 bases, with 11 bases between. Germline values: CDR1 LGHDT, CDR2 YNNKEL (reference sequence). The CDR3 sequence is 14 residues long. The CDR3 sequence: CASSQPLGGGELFF. CDR3 DNA sequence: TGTGCCAGCAGCCAACCCCTGGGGGGCGGGGAGCTGTTTTTT. The full variable domain, with the rest looked up from reference TRBV3-1 and TRBJ2-2, is DTAVSQTPKYLVTQMGNDKSIKCEQNLGHDTMYWYKQDSKKFLKIMFSYNNKELIINETVPNRFSPKSPDKAHLNLHINSLELGDSAVYFCASSQPLGGGELFFGEGSRLTVL.

This clonotype was seen many times. This chain connects TRBV4-1 to TRBJ1-2; the match to TRBD1 covers 10 bases. The trim removed 4 bases at V and 7 bases at J, leaving 6 bases unmatched. Germline CDR1 MGHRA, CDR2 YSYEKL. This CDR3 region has 14 residues. This CDR3 reads CASSLRQGARGYTF. CDR3 coding DNA: TGCGCCAGCAGCCTACGACAGGGGGCGCGTGGCTACACCTTC.

This clonotype was picked up one time. Germline is not matched at one junction end, which may reflect a read error. CDR3 region: CASSEAGGLTDRQYF. DNA of the CDR3: TGTGCCAGCAGCGAGGCGGGGGGCCTCACAGATAGGCAGTATTTT. The chain is built from TRBV5-8 and TRBJ2-3, with TRBD2 identical over 8 bases. CDR1 is SGHTS, CDR2 YDEGEE, per germline. The CDR3 totals 15 residues.

The chain joins TRBV15 to TRBJ1-4, with unresolved D. The V gene lost 0 bases and the J gene lost 12 bases, with 17 bases spanning the gap. The CDR3 is 15 amino acids. Germline CDR1 LNHNV, CDR2 YYDKDF (reference sequence). The CDR3 loop reads CATSRDLHGSPELFF. The CDR3, as DNA: TGTGCCACCAGCAGAGATCTTCACGGCTCTCCAGAACTGTTTTTT.

The CDR3, as DNA: TGCAGTGCTATGTGGACTAGCGGGGCTTACAATGAGCAGTTCTTC. It specifies CSAMWTSGAYNEQFF. V gene TRBV20-1 combines with J gene TRBJ2-1; 12 bases fit TRBD2. The germline V gene has CDR1 DFQATT and CDR2 SNEGSKA (reference sequence). The CDR3 loop spans 15 amino acids. Unmatched junction bases numbered 5, after V lost 4 bases and J lost 4 bases.

By sample fraction, this clonotype is medium-sized. The CDR3 DNA reads as TGTGCTAGTGGTTTGGTAGTTGGGGACAGGTATAATTCACCCCTCCACTTT. This encodes CASGLVVGDRYNSPLHF. The J gene is TRBJ1-6, the V gene TRBV12-5, with 8 positions matching TRBD1. Germline V lookup: CDR1 LGHNT, CDR2 FRNRAP. The CDR3 runs 17 residues. Germline trimming cut 0 bases from V and 4 bases from J; bases unmatched to any gene: 5.

The chain has TRBV19 and TRBJ1-5; TRBD1 matches at 8 bases. This CDR3 contains 15 residues. CDR1 is LNHDA, CDR2 SQIVND, per germline (reference sequence). V lost 5 bases to trimming and J lost 7 bases; unmatched junction nucleotides: 10. DNA for the CDR3: TGTGCCAGTAGTTCGGGGAACAGGGGGAAACAGCCCCAGCATTTT. Translation gives CASSSGNRGKQPQHF.

The chain recombines TRBV5-1 with TRBJ1-2, with 9 bases fitting TRBD1. The CDR3 is made up of 15 amino acids. CDR1 and CDR2 (germline): SGHRS, YFSETQ. V lost 1 base and J lost 4; bases outside the gene matches: 5. This CDR3 reads CASSLSGQGAYGYTF. The CDR3 DNA reads TGCGCCAGCAGCTTGTCGGGACAGGGAGCCTATGGCTACACCTTC.

This clonotype has at least ten counts. The chain combines TRBV5-8 with TRBJ2-5, with TRBD2 identical over 15 bases. The CDR3 covers 18 residues. Germline lookup yields CDR1 SGHTS and CDR2 YDEGEE. V trimming: 4 bases; J trimming: 5 bases; junction bases outside the gene matches: 12. CDR3 DNA: TGTGCCAGCAGCCTGCCCTACGGACTAGCGGGGGGGTCGGAGACCCAGTACTTC. It specifies CASSLPYGLAGGSETQYF.

This clonotype was found many times. This chain uses TRBV5-4 with TRBJ1-1; 7 bases map to TRBD1. V dropped 3 bases and J dropped 3; count of bases not matched to a gene: 14. The CDR3 is 17 amino acids. CDR1 and CDR2 from the germline V gene are SGHNT and YYREEE (reference sequence). The CDR3: CASSYYRGGETYTEAFF. In DNA form, the CDR3 reads TGTGCCAGCAGCTACTACAGGGGAGGCGAGACTTACACTGAAGCTTTCTTT.

This clonotype came up once. V and J are TRBV9 and TRBJ1-2, with D possibly matching TRBD1 (5 bases). Germline CDR1 reads SGDLS; CDR2 reads YYNGEE. The CDR3 extends over 21 amino acids. Trimming took 4 bases from V and 4 from J, leaving 35 bases between them. The CDR3 loop is CASSPTSPRLDSLSGIYGYTF. The CDR3 bases are TGTGCCAGCAGCCCGACCTCCCCCAGGTTGGATTCGTTGTCAGGGATCTATGGCTACACCTTC.

V is TRBV2 and J is TRBJ2-1; D may correspond to TRBD1 or TRBD2 (5 bases each). V lost 7 bases, J lost 9 bases, and 13 bases lay in between. There are 12 residues in the CDR3. CDR1 and CDR2 from the germline V gene are SNHLY and FYNNEI. CDR3 nucleotides: TGTGCCAGCAAACCGGGGCTCGGTGAGCAGTTCTTC. Its protein is CASKPGLGEQFF.

The chain couples TRBV6-5 to TRBJ2-7; either TRBD1 or TRBD2 may supply D (5 bases each). CDR1 MNHEY and CDR2 SVGAGI come from the germline V gene. Trimming left V 0 bases short and J 1 base short, with 13 bases between. This CDR3 is 16 amino acids long. CDR3 region: CASSYSSPRGSYEQYF. The CDR3, as DNA: TGTGCCAGCAGTTACTCGAGTCCGAGGGGTTCCTACGAGCAGTACTTC.

The J gene is TRBJ2-1, the V gene TRBV29-1, with a tentative D call TRBD1 (6 bases). The V gene lost 3 bases and the J gene lost 7 bases, with 10 bases spanning the gap. Germline V CDR1 and CDR2: SQVTM, ANQGSEA. This CDR3 has 12 amino acids. CDR3 protein: CSVDEGQNEQFF. Written as DNA, the CDR3 is TGCAGCGTTGACGAGGGACAAAATGAGCAGTTCTTC.

Points on this clonotype: The CDR3 does not end in the conserved phenylalanine or tryptophan, so this is likely a read error. The V call is TRBV27, the J call TRBJ2-7, with TRBD2 identical over 7 bases. Trimming removed 5 bases from V and 0 bases from J; junction bases left unmatched: 4. Per germline, CDR1 MNHEY and CDR2 SMNVEV (reference sequence). CDR3 length: 14 residues. This CDR3 is CASSKAGSSYEQYL. CDR3 nucleotides: TGTGCCAGCAGTAAAGCGGGAAGCTCCTACGAGCAGTACCTC.

The rearrangement links TRBV20-1 to TRBJ2-3; D not resolved. This CDR3 has 12 residues. Germline values: CDR1 DFQATT, CDR2 SNEGSKA (reference sequence). V was pared by 7 bases and J by 0 bases, with 8 bases between. The CDR3 DNA follows: TGCAGTGTTAGCTACAGCACAGATACGCAGTATTTT. Its protein is CSVSYSTDTQYF.

V gene TRBV5-1 combines with J gene TRBJ2-1, with 7 nucleotides matching TRBD1. V trimming: 0 bases; J trimming: 1 base; junction bases outside the gene matches: 4. The CDR3 is made up of 16 amino acids. CDR1 is SGHRS and CDR2 is YFSETQ in the germline V gene. The CDR3 here is CASSLDVTGSYNEQFF. CDR3 DNA sequence: TGCGCCAGCAGCTTGGACGTGACAGGGTCCTACAATGAGCAGTTCTTC.

This clonotype came up a few times. The chain carries TRBV2 and TRBJ2-7; no clear D. V lost 3 bases to trimming and J lost 5 bases, with 2 bases between them. The germline V gene has CDR1 SNHLY and CDR2 FYNNEI. This CDR3 has 10 residues. CDR3 residues: CASSENEQYV. CDR3 in DNA: TGTGCCAGCAGTGAGAACGAGCAGTACGTC.

This chain joins TRBV5-5 and TRBJ2-1; D is perhaps TRBD1 or TRBD2 (6 bases each). Germline CDR1 is SGHKS and CDR2 is YYEKEE (reference sequence). The CDR3 has 15 amino acids. The V and J ends lost 2 bases and 4 bases respectively, with 13 bases between them. The CDR3 here is CASSLGGNFYNEQFF. CDR3 DNA sequence: TGTGCCAGCAGCTTAGGGGGGAACTTTTACAATGAGCAGTTCTTC. Drawing the rest from reference TRBV5-5 and TRBJ2-1, the complete variable domain is DAGVTQSPTHLIKTRGQQVTLRCSPISGHKSVSWYQQVLGQGPQFIFQYYEKEERGRGNFPDRFSARQFPNYSSELNVNALLLGDSALYLCASSLGGNFYNEQFFGPGTRLTVL.

The chain uses TRBV5-1 and TRBJ2-1; 12 bases are a match to TRBD2. The CDR3 has 14 amino acids. Germline V lookup: CDR1 SGHRS, CDR2 YFSETQ. The V segment lost 4 bases and the J segment 9 bases; nucleotides outside the gene matches: 5. This CDR3 reads CASSAGLAGFEQFF. For the CDR3, the DNA is TGCGCCAGCAGCGCTGGACTAGCGGGATTTGAGCAGTTCTTC.

The chain recombines TRBV20-1 with TRBJ2-3; no clear D gene. Germline CDR1 DFQATT, CDR2 SNEGSKA (reference sequence). This CDR3 contains 12 residues. The germline V and J ends were trimmed by 3 bases and 2 bases, with 6 bases remaining between them. The CDR3 reads CSARAVTDTQYF. CDR3 sequence (DNA): TGCAGTGCTAGGGCAGTCACAGATACGCAGTATTTT.

This clonotype was detected once. The rearrangement uses TRBV6-1 and TRBJ1-3, with TRBD1 matching 9 bases. The junction had 5 bases not matched to a gene; V was cut back by 8 bases and J by 6 bases. Germline CDR1 is MNHNS and CDR2 is SASEGT. This CDR3 spans 13 amino acids. In DNA, the CDR3 is TGTGCCAGCCAGGGGACAGGGCCAAACACCATATATTTT. Translation: CASQGTGPNTIYF.

This sequence joins TRBV15 and TRBJ2-5; no firm D call. Trimming removed 1 base from V and 4 bases from J, with 10 bases in between. The CDR3 runs 14 residues. The germline V gene has CDR1 LNHNV and CDR2 YYDKDF (reference sequence). CDR3 residues: CATSRVGVGETQYF. CDR3 DNA sequence: TGTGCCACCAGCAGAGTTGGGGTTGGAGAGACCCAGTACTTC. Full variable domain (missing parts from reference TRBV15 and TRBJ2-5): DAMVIQNPRYQVTQFGKPVTLSCSQTLNHNVMYWYQQKSSQAPKLLFHYYDKDFNNEADTPDNFQSRRPNTSFCFLDIRSPGLGDTAMYLCATSRVGVGETQYFGPGTRLLVL.

The chain links TRBV9 to TRBJ1-2, with no clear D. Germline CDR1 is SGDLS and CDR2 is YYNGEE. Trimming stripped 4 bases from V and 3 bases from J, with 13 bases between. The CDR3 length is 14 residues. DNA of the CDR3: TGTGCCAGCAGCAACGCAGACATGGACTATGGCTACACCTTC. It codes for CASSNADMDYGYTF.

The table lists this clonotype with many counts. V is TRBV11-2 and J is TRBJ2-1; no clear D gene. Germline lookup yields CDR1 SGHAT and CDR2 FQNNGV. Trimming cost V 7 bases and J 0 bases, with 7 bases left between them. This CDR3 has 13 amino acids. The CDR3 DNA is TGTGCCAGCATGGACCGCTCCTACAATGAGCAGTTCTTC. Translation gives CASMDRSYNEQFF.

Note on this clonotype: One end of the junction varies from germline; a read error may be responsible. The rearrangement uses TRBV24-1 and TRBJ2-3; 7 nucleotides agree with TRBD2. This CDR3 is 14 amino acids long. The germline V gene encodes CDR1 KGHDR and CDR2 SFDVKD. CDR3 amino acids: CVTSGRDPMDTQYF. The CDR3 DNA sequence: TGTGTCACCAGTGGGAGGGACCCCATGGATACGCAGTATTTT.

V usage is TRBV4-1 and J usage is TRBJ1-2; D unresolved. Trimming removed 0 bases at V and 3 bases at J, with 8 bases between. The V gene's germline CDR1 is MGHRA and CDR2 YSYEKL. This CDR3 is built from 14 residues. CDR3 protein: CASSQDGRDYGYTF. The CDR3 bases are TGCGCCAGCAGCCAAGATGGGCGAGACTATGGCTACACCTTC.

The chain is built from TRBV20-1 and TRBJ2-7, with 9 bases identical to TRBD2. Trimming cost V 6 bases and J 6 bases; bases outside gene matches: 6. The germline gives CDR1 DFQATT, CDR2 SNEGSKA (reference sequence). The CDR3 has 12 residues. The CDR3 coding sequence is TGCAGTGCGATAGCGGGAGTTGTCGAGCAGTACTTC. Translated: CSAIAGVVEQYF.

About this clonotype: Just one base apart from a much larger clone, this may be a read error. V is TRBV11-2 and J is TRBJ1-2, with 7 bases matching TRBD1. Looked up from germline, CDR1 is SGHAT and CDR2 is FQNNGV. This CDR3 region has 15 residues. This CDR3 is CASSLSTGASYGHTF. CDR3 bases: TGTGCCAGCAGCTTATCAACAGGGGCCTCCTATGGCCACACCTTC.

This clonotype was recorded at least ten times. The V and J genes are TRBV20-1 and TRBJ1-2; 8 nucleotides line up with TRBD1. The CDR3 is 13 amino acids. The trim removed 5 bases at V and 6 bases at J, leaving 8 bases unmatched. Germline assignment: CDR1 DFQATT and CDR2 SNEGSKA (reference sequence). The CDR3, as DNA: TGCAGTGCTGGGATCCAGGGGGCCCATGGCTACACCTTC. Protein: CSAGIQGAHGYTF.

This clonotype showed up many times. The CDR3 bases are TGTGCCAGCAGCACCCGTCGCTTACTCCCTAGGACAGGGGACGAGCAGTACTTC. Translated, it gives CASSTRRLLPRTGDEQYF. The rearrangement links TRBV13 to TRBJ2-7; 9 bases map to TRBD1. The CDR3 is 18 residues long. Germline assignment: CDR1 PRHDT and CDR2 FYEKMQ (reference sequence). With V trimmed by 5 bases and J by 5 bases, 19 bases remained unmatched.

This sequence joins TRBV7-2 and TRBJ2-7; 8 nucleotides agree with TRBD2. The CDR3 is made up of 15 amino acids. Per the germline V gene, CDR1 is SGHTA and CDR2 is FQGNSA. V gave up 3 bases and J gave up 2 bases; unmatched junction bases: 6. As DNA, the CDR3 is TGTGCCAGCAGCTTTAAAAGCGGGAGCGCCTACGAGCAGTACTTC. It codes for CASSFKSGSAYEQYF. Using reference TRBV7-2 and TRBJ2-7 for the parts outside the CDR3, the full variable domain is GAGVSQSPSNKVTEKGKDVELRCDPISGHTALYWYRQSLGQGLEFLIYFQGNSAPDKSGLPSDRFSAERTGGSVSTLTIQRTQQEDSAVYLCASSFKSGSAYEQYFGPGTRLTVT.